The subject of this entry is one TCR beta chain. Its antigen has not been determined. The record has no base qualities; no much larger clone is one base away. This record comes from a study of human T cells and chemical hapten exposure (dated by TCRdb to the early 2020s). Background on the whole study: For sensitization, 2% DPC in acetone was applied to an approximately 2 cm by approximately 2 cm area of upper inner arm skin. Patch testing was done on the upper back using Finn chambers containing 0.01% DPC, and results were scored after 6 days according to International Contact Dermatitis Research Group standards. Throughout the study period of around 24 weeks, patients also received therapeutic DPC doses to the scalp every week. Blood for TCR sequencing was provided by twenty-nine alopecia patients at one to four time points (pre-sensitization, 2, 6 and 24 weeks). Most of the patients in the cohort were female, and the cohort covered alopecia areata with under or over 50% scalp involvement, alopecia totalis and alopecia universalis. Libraries were combined into a pool for sequencing, and differences in TCR yield between samples came mainly from small differences in library volumes within the pool. Blood was sampled from patients pre-sensitization (week 0) and at 2, 6 and about 24 weeks after DPC sensitization. In alopecia patients, the study followed how the peripheral blood TCR repertoire changed in vivo over primary and secondary sensitization to diphenylcyclopropenone (DPC), a hapten.

Library preparation was by RACE. Reads for this sample came from a NextSeq 500. During library preparation, unique molecular identifiers were attached to individual cDNA molecules so that TCRs could be counted quantitatively and reproducibly. For every blood RNA sample, sequencing covered both the TCR alpha and TCR beta chains. On the study's bioinformatics: Samples had a median of roughly 98,000 TCRs, with a range from roughly 20,000 to 690,600. V, J and CDR3 annotation of the TCR reads was performed with the Decombinator software suite. For the PS versus PT1 abundance plots, all samples were subsampled to the same number of TCRs (28,000). Expanded TCRs were defined as absent before sensitization and observed at least eight times at the 2-week time point. The public reads were reprocessed in TCRdb via fastp at Q25 and MiXCR, keeping in-frame beta chains. Merged by CDR3 protein, the rows form single entries marked with the most common genes and DNA. V and J calls and clone size were set by TCRdb, not the authors. Here the sample has 110,000 or so distinct CDR3 sequences; 30% to 35% occur a single time. Around 2.8% of the sample rests with the top ten.

The research as a whole found: Significantly more large CDR3 similarity clusters were formed by expanded TCRs than by pre-sensitization or healthy control sets, consistent with antigen-driven responses. Repeated subsampling changed both the strength of the expansion versus patch-test correlation and the threshold at which the correlation became significant. All patients had alopecia, a presumed autoimmune disease, so their immune response might differ from that of healthy individuals. DPC sensitization did not change the number of TCRs with a frequency above 1 in 1000, and there was no evidence of changes in global repertoire structure. A positive correlation was found between the number of PT1 expanded TCRs and patch test score, with significance reached at thresholds 8, 16 and 32 but not 4.

In light of the paper, this sample's time point label describes: patch test 3, about 24 weeks after DPC sensitization. The sample's treatment or condition label, in plain terms: therapeutic diphenylcyclopropenone sensitization with weekly scalp DPC. Blood at each patch-test visit was drawn before the patch test was applied. Patients were eligible if aged 18 to 70, diagnosed with alopecia and judged suitable for DPC therapy, and pregnant patients were excluded. Unfractionated whole blood was collected in Tempus Blood RNA tubes, and total RNA was extracted from that blood. Material: whole blood, obtained in connection with sensitization to the hapten diphenylcyclopropenone (DPC). The origin of this receptor is a man aged 35 to 55 with alopecia areata. Some clones in this sample may be carry-over from other donors' samples.

This receptor has the CDR3 CASSQAGLYQETQYF. The bases read TGTGCCAGCAGCCAGGCAGGGTTGTACCAAGAGACCCAGTACTTC. This receptor chain uses TRBV14 and TRBJ2-5, with TRBD1 tentatively as D gene (5 bases match). A distance of 11 bases separates the germline ends of V and J, which lose 3 bases and 0 bases respectively. Spanning cysteine to phenylalanine, the CDR3 consists of 15 amino acids. Just CDR3 DNA is preserved here, 45 bases in frame from base 1. CDR1 is given as SGHDN and CDR2 as FVKESK, both from the germline V gene.